This TCR beta chain was obtained from a study of control samples from healthy donors and cancer patients. This CDR3 comprises 15 residues. Produced via immunoSEQ multiplex PCR; TCRdb's table is partial and in-frame only. The sample gives around 110,000 clones, around 91% of which show up once; about 1.1% is in the top ten. The sample holds a few counts of this clone. The source of this sequence is a woman between 45 and 60 years old with colorectal cancer. This chain links TRBV21-1 with TRBJ1-5. TRBV21-1 is annotated as a pseudogene. The specimen sequenced was PBMCs. The CDR3 is CASSPLRGSNQPQHF. In DNA form, the CDR3 reads TGTGCCAGCAGCCCACTCCGGGGGAGCAATCAGCCCCAGCATTTT.